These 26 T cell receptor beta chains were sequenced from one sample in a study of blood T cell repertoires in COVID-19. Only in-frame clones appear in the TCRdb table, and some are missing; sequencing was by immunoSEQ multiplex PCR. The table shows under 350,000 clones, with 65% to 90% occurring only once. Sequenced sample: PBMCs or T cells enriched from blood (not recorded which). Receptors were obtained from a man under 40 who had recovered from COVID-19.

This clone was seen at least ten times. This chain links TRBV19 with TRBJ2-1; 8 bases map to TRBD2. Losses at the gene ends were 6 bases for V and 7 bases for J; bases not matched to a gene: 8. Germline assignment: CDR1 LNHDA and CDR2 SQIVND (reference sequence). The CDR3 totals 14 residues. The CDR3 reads CASSKLSGSNEQFF. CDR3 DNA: TGTGCCAGTAGCAAACTCAGCGGGAGTAATGAGCAGTTCTTC.

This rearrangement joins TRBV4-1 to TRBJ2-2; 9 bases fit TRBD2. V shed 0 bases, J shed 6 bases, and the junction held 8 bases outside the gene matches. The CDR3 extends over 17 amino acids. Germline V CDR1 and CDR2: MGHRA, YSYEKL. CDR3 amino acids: CASSQDSGTSLSGELFF. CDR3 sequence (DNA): TGCGCCAGCAGCCAAGATTCAGGGACTAGCCTCTCCGGGGAGCTGTTTTTT.

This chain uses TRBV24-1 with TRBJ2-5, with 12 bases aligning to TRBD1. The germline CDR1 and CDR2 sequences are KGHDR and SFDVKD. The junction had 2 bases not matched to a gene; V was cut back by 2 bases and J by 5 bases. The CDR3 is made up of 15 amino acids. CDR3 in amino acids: CATSDWDRGHETQYF. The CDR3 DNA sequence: TGTGCCACCAGTGATTGGGACAGGGGGCATGAGACCCAGTACTTC.

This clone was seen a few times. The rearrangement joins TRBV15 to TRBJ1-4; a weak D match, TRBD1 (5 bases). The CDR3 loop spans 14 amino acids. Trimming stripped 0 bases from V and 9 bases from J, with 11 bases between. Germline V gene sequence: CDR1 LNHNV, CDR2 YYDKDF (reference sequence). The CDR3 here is CATSRDGQDKKLFF. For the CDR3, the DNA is TGTGCCACCAGCAGAGACGGCCAGGACAAAAAACTGTTTTTT.

This chain's CDR3 is CASSSDRDRVYEQYF. For the CDR3, the DNA is TGTGCCAGCAGTTCGGACCGGGACAGGGTCTACGAGCAGTACTTC. This chain joins TRBV28 and TRBJ2-7; 9 bases are shared with TRBD1. CDR3 length: 15 amino acids. V shed 4 bases and J 3 bases; nucleotides not matched to a gene: 7. Germline V gene sequence: CDR1 MDHEN, CDR2 SYDVKM.

CDR3 bases: TGTGCCAGCAGTTCGCATGGGTTTGGAGATCAGCCCCAGCATTTT. It yields the protein CASSSHGFGDQPQHF. This chain links TRBV6-6 with TRBJ1-5; no clear D gene. Trimming stripped 4 bases from V and 5 bases from J, with 15 bases between. Germline CDR1 MNHNY, CDR2 SVGAGI (reference sequence). The CDR3 length is 15 residues.

The CDR3 DNA is TGTGCCACCAGTGATTTTGCGGGGGGCGTCTACGAGCAGTACTTC. Encoded protein: CATSDFAGGVYEQYF. The V gene is TRBV24-1, the J gene TRBJ2-7, with TRBD2 matching over 8 bases. The V segment lost 1 base and the J segment 3 bases; nucleotides outside the gene matches: 4. The CDR3 has 15 amino acids. Germline CDR1 and CDR2: KGHDR and SFDVKD.

Written as DNA, the CDR3 is TGTGCCAGCAGCTTAGCCCGAGGGACAGGGGCCTACGAGCAGTACTTC. This sequence encodes CASSLARGTGAYEQYF. The chain has TRBV7-9 and TRBJ2-7; 10 positions match TRBD1. Germline assignment: CDR1 SEHNR and CDR2 FQNEAQ (reference sequence). Trimming at V came to 0 bases and at J to 2 bases, leaving 4 bases not matched to a gene. The CDR3 is 16 residues long.

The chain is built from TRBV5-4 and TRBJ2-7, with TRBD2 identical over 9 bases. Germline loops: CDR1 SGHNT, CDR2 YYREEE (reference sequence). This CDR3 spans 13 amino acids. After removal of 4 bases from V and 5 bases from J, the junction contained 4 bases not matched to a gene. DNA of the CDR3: TGTGCCAGCAGCATGGGACTAGCCGACGAGCAGTACTTC. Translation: CASSMGLADEQYF.

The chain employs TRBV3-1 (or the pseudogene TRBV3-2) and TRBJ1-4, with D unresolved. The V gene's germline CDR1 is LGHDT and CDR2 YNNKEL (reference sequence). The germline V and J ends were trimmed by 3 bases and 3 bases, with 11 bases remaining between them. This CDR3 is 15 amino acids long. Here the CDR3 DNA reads TGTGCCAGCAGCCAGGATCACAGCTCTAATGAAAAACTGTTTTTT. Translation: CASSQDHSSNEKLFF.

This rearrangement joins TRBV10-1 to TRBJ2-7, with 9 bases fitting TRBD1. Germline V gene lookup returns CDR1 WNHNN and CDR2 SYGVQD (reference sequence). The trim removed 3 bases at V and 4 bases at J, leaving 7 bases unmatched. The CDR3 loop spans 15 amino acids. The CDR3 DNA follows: TGCGCCAGCAGTGATGATCGGGACAGGGCTTACGAGCAGTACTTC. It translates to CASSDDRDRAYEQYF.

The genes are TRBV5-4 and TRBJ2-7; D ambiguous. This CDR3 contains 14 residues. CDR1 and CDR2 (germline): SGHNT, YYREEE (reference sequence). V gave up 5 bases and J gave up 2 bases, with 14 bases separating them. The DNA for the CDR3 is TGTGCCAGCAGTCAGTCGCAGATTACCTACGAGCAGTACTTC. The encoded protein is CASSQSQITYEQYF.

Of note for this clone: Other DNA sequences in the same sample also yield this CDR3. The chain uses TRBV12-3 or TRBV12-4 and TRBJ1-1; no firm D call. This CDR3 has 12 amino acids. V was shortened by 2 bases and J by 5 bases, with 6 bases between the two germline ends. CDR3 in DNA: TGTGCCAGCAGTTTATCAGGAACTGAAGCTTTCTTT. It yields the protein CASSLSGTEAFF.

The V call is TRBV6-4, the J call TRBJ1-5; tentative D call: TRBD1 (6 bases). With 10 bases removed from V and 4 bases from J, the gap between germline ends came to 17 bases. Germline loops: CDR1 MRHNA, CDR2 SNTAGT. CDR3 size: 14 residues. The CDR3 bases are TGTGCCAAACAATCAGGGGCCAGAAATCAGCCCCAGCATTTT. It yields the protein CAKQSGARNQPQHF.

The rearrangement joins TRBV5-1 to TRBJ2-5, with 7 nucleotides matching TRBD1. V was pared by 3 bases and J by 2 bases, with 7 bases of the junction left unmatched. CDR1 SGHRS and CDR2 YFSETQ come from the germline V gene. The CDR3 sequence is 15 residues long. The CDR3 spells CASSSDPGGQETQYF. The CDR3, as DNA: TGCGCCAGCAGCTCGGATCCAGGGGGACAAGAGACCCAGTACTTC.

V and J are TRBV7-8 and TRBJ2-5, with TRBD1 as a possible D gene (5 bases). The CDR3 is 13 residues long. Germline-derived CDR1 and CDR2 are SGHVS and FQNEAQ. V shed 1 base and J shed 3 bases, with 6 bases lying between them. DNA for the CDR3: TGTGCCAGCAGCTTAGTCAGGGAAGAGACCCAGTACTTC. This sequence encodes CASSLVREETQYF.

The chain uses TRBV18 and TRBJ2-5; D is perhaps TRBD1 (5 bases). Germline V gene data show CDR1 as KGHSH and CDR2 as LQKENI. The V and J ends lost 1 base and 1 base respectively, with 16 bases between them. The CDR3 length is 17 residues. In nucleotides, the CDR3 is TGTGCCAGCTCACCACTCGGTGACAGCTACTCCCAAGAGACCCAGTACTTC. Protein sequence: CASSPLGDSYSQETQYF.

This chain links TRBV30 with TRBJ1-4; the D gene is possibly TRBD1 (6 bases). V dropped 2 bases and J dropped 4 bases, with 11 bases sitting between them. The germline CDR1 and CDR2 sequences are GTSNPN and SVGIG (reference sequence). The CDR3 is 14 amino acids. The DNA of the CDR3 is TGTGCCTGGAGTCTGGGGGCCGGTAATGAAAAACTGTTTTTT. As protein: CAWSLGAGNEKLFF.

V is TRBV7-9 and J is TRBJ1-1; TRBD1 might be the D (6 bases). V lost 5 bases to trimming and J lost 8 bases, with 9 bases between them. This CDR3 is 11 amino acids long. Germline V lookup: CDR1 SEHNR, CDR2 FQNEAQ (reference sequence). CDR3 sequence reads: CASSSTGEAFF. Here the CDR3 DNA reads TGTGCCAGCAGCAGTACAGGGGAAGCTTTCTTT.

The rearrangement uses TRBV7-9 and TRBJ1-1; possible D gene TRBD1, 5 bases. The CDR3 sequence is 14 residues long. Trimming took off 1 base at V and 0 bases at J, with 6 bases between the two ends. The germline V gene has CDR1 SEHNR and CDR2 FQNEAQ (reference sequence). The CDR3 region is CASSLVQVNTEAFF. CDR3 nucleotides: TGTGCCAGCAGCTTAGTACAGGTGAACACTGAAGCTTTCTTT.

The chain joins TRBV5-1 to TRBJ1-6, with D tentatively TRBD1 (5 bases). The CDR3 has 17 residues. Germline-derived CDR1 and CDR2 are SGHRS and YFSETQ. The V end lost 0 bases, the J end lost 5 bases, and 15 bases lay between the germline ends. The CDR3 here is CASSLGSHAGNNSPLHF. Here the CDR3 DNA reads TGCGCCAGCAGCTTGGGGTCTCACGCAGGGAATAATTCACCCCTCCACTTT.

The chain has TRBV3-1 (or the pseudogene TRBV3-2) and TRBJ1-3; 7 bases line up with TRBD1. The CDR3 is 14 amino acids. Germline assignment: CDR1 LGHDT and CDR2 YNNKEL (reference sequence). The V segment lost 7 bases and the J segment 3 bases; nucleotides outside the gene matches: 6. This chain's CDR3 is CASKEGARGNTIYF. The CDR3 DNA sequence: TGTGCCAGCAAGGAGGGGGCTCGTGGAAACACCATATATTTT.

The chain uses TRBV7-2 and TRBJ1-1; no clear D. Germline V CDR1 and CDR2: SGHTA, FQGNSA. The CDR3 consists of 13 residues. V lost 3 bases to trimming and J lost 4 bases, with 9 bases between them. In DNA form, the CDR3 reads TGTGCCAGCAGCTTGCTCAGCGGCACTGAAGCTTTCTTT. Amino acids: CASSLLSGTEAFF. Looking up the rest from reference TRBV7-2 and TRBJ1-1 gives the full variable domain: GAGVSQSPSNKVTEKGKDVELRCDPISGHTALYWYRQSLGQGLEFLIYFQGNSAPDKSGLPSDRFSAERTGGSVSTLTIQRTQQEDSAVYLCASSLLSGTEAFFGQGTRLTVV.

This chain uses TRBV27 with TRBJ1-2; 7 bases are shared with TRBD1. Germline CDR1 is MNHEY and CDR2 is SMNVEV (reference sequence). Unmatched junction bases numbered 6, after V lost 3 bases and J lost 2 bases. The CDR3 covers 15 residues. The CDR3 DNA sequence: TGTGCCAGCAGTTTCATCGGGACAGACAACTATGGCTACACCTTC. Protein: CASSFIGTDNYGYTF.

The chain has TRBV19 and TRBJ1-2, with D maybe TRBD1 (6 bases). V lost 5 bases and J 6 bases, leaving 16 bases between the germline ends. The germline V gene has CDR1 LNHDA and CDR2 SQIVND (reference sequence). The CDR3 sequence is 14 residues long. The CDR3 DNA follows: TGTGCCAGTAGTGTACCGAGGTCAGGGGATGGCTACACCTTC. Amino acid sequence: CASSVPRSGDGYTF.

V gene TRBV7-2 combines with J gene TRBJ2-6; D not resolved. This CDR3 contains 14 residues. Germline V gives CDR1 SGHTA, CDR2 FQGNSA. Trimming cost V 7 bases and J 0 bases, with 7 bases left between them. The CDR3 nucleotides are TGTGCCAGCAACTCCTACTCTGGGGCCAACGTCCTGACTTTC. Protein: CASNSYSGANVLTF.